The clone carrying this T cell receptor beta chain was detected many times. Its antigen is currently unknown. These data belong to a study of Graves' ophthalmopathy and Graves' hyperthyroidism. Broader study findings: Researchers report that a 13-signature model separated ophthalmopathy from stable hyperthyroidism, posting less than 90% sensitivity and about 82% specificity.

Amplified TCR beta CDR3 regions were obtained using RNA transcripts as template. A first-round RT-PCR used HTBI primers, followed by a second-round multiplex PCR. Via MiXCR, TCRdb re-called the multiplex PCR reads, giving one row per CDR3 protein. The table records about 620,000 distinct CDR3 sequences, about 20% of them present only once. With 1 base removed from V and 6 bases from J, the gap between germline ends came to 9 bases. The germline V gene has CDR1 SGHTA and CDR2 FQGNSA. The CDR3 has 13 residues. Clinicians diagnosed using symptoms, serum thyroxine, TRAb, thyroid ultrasound and orbital computed tomography.

The material sequenced was peripheral blood. The chain couples TRBV7-2 to TRBJ1-2; D is undetermined. This sequence originates from a woman younger than 35 with stable Graves' hyperthyroidism. Some clones in this sample may be carry-over from other donors' samples. DNA for the CDR3: TGTGCCAGCAGCTTAGTGGCAAATCATGGCTACACCTTC. Protein: CASSLVANHGYTF.